Following are 5 T cell receptor beta chains from one sample sequenced in a study of shared clonotypes between healthy human individuals. Measured with immunoSEQ multiplex PCR; TCRdb has only the in-frame clones, and not every one. This table holds over 2 million clones, roughly 94% found once. Sequencing used naive CD4+ T cells sorted from blood. Documented subset: CD45RA+ positively selected. These receptors all come from a man younger than 35 in good health.

The V and J genes are TRBV5-6 and TRBJ2-7; TRBD2 might be the D (7 bases). This CDR3 spans 14 amino acids. Germline assignment: CDR1 SGHDT and CDR2 YYEEEE. With 5 bases removed from V and 6 bases from J, the gap between germline ends came to 18 bases. The CDR3 reads CASSYRNREGEQYF. The CDR3 bases are TGTGCCAGCAGTTATAGAAACAGGGAGGGCGAGCAGTACTTC.

The sample holds one count of this clone. This chain links TRBV25-1 with TRBJ1-2; 8 bases are a match to TRBD1. Losses at the gene ends were 4 bases for V and 8 bases for J; bases not matched to a gene: 6. Germline CDR1 is MGHDK and CDR2 is SYGVNS. The CDR3 spans 13 residues. CDR3 region: CASSADRGSGYTF. CDR3 nucleotide sequence: TGTGCCAGCAGTGCCGACAGGGGTAGCGGCTACACCTTC.

The chain carries TRBV7-2 and TRBJ1-4; D unresolved. CDR3 size: 13 residues. Trimming took off 2 bases at V and 7 bases at J, with 8 bases between the two ends. CDR1 and CDR2 from the germline V gene are SGHTA and FQGNSA. The DNA of the CDR3 is TGTGCCAGCAGCTTAAAGGGCGCTGAAAAACTGTTTTTT. Translating it yields CASSLKGAEKLFF.

The genes are TRBV7-2 and TRBJ2-5, with no clear D. The CDR3 totals 13 residues. Germline V gene sequence: CDR1 SGHTA, CDR2 FQGNSA. Deletions cut 0 bases from V and 4 bases from J, with 6 bases between. CDR3 in amino acids: CASSLAQRETQYF. The CDR3 DNA reads as TGTGCCAGCAGCTTAGCCCAGCGAGAGACCCAGTACTTC.

The chain carries TRBV7-2 and TRBJ1-5; 8 bases agree with TRBD1. The V gene's germline CDR1 is SGHTA and CDR2 FQGNSA. With 4 bases clipped from V and 1 base from J, the junction kept 6 bases outside the gene matches. The CDR3 is made up of 16 amino acids. The CDR3 nucleotides are TGTGCCAGCAGCTACAGGGGGGGCAAGAGCAATCAGCCCCAGCATTTT. The encoded protein is CASSYRGGKSNQPQHF. Combining the CDR3 with reference TRBV7-2 and TRBJ1-5 gives the whole variable domain GAGVSQSPSNKVTEKGKDVELRCDPISGHTALYWYRQSLGQGLEFLIYFQGNSAPDKSGLPSDRFSAERTGGSVSTLTIQRTQQEDSAVYLCASSYRGGKSNQPQHFGDGTRLSIL.